This paragraph reports one T cell receptor beta chain. Its specificity is unknown. These data originate in a study of T cells after yellow fever vaccination. Study-level points and caveats: Post-booster reappearance was seen for most primary-vaccination clones (about 95% CD4, 75% to 90% CD8). Overall, a small share of clonotypes was seen in both CD4 and CD8 compartments.

Germline values: CDR1 LNHDA, CDR2 SQIVND (reference sequence). Unmatched junction bases numbered 7, after V lost 4 bases and J lost 2 bases. The CDR3 spans 16 residues. UMIs and a universal primer site were added when TCR cDNA was made by 5'RACE template switching. TCRdb independently ran MiXCR on the 5' RACE reads; one entry per CDR3 protein. The repertoire holds more than 250,000 distinct CDR3 sequences, with around 7% as singletons. This sequence was found in a man younger than 35 who received the YFV17D yellow fever vaccine. The sequencing here drew on PBMCs, taken about 49 days after the first yellow fever vaccination. The chain links TRBV19 to TRBJ1-1, with 10 positions matching TRBD1. CDR3 DNA: TGTGCCAGTAGTACAAAGACAGGGGGCTTTAACACTGAAGCTTTCTTT. Protein product: CASSTKTGGFNTEAFF.